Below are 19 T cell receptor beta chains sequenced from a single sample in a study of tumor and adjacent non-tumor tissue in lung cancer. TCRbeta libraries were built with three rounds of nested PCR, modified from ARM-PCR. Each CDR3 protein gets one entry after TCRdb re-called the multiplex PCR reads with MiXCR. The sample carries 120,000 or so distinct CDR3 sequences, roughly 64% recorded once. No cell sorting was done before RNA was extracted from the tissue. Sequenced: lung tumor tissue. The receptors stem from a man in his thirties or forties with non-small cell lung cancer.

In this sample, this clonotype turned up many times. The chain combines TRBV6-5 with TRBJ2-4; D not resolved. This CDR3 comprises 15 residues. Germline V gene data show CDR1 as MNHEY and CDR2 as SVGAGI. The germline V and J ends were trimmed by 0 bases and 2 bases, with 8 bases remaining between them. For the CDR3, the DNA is TGTGCCAGCAGTTACTCTTCGAGATCCAAAAACATTCAGTACTTC. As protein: CASSYSSRSKNIQYF.

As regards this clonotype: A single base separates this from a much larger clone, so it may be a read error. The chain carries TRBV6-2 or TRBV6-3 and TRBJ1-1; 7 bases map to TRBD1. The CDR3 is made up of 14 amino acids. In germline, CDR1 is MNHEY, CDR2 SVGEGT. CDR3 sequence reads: CASSYSGQYTEALF. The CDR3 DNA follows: TGTGCCAGCAGTTACTCGGGACAGTACACTGAAGCTCTCTTT.

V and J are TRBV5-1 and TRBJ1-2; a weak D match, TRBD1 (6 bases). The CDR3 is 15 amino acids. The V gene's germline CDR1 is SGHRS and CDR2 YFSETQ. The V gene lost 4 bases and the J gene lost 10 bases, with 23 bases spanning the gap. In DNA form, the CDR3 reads TGCGCCAGCAGCCATGGCGGACAGTCCATGAATGACTACACCTTC. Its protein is CASSHGGQSMNDYTF.

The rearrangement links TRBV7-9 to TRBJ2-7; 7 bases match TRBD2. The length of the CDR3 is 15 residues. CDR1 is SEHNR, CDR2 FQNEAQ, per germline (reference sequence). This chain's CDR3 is CAAAPLGGRSYEQYF. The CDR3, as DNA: TGTGCAGCAGCCCCTCTGGGGGGGAGATCGTACGAGCAGTACTTC.

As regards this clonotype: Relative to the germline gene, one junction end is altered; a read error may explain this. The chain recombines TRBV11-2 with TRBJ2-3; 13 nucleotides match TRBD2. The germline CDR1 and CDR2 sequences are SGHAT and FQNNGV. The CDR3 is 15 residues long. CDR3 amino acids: CASILLAGGQGTQYF. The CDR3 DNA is TGTGCCAGCATCTTACTAGCGGGGGGGCAGGGCACGCAGTATTTT. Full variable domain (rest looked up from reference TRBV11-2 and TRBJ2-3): EAGVAQSPRYKIIEKRQSVAFWCNPISGHATLYWYQQILGQGPKLLIQFQNNGVVDDSQLPKDRFSAERLKGVDSTLKIQPAKLEDSAVYLCASILLAGGQGTQYFGPGTRLTVL.

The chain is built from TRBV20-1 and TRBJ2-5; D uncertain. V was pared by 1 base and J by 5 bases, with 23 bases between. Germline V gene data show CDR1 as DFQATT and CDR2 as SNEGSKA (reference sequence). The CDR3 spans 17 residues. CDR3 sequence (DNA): TGCAGTGCTAGAGCCGGATCCAACCACCCGGGCCATGAGACCCAGTACTTC. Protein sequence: CSARAGSNHPGHETQYF.

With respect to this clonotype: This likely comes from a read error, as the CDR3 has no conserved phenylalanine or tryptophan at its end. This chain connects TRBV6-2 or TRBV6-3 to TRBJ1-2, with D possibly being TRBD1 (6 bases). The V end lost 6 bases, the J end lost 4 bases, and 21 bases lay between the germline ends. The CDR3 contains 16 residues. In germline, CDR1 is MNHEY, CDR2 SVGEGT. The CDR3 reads CASRPTGTRATYGYTI. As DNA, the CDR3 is TGTGCCAGCAGGCCCACCGGGACAAGGGCAACCTATGGCTACACCATC.

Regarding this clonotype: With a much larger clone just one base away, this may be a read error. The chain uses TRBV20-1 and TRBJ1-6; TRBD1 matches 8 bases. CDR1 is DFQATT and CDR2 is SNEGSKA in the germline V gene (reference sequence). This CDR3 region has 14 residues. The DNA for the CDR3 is TGCAGTGCCGAGGACAGGGCGGAAAATTCACCCTTCCACTTT. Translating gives CSAEDRAENSPFHF.

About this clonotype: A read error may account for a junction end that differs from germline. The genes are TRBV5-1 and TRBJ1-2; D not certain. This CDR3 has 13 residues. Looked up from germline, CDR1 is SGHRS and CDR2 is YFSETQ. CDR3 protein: CASSADGNYGYTF. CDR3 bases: TGCGCCAGCAGCGCGGACGGGAACTATGGTTACACCTTC.

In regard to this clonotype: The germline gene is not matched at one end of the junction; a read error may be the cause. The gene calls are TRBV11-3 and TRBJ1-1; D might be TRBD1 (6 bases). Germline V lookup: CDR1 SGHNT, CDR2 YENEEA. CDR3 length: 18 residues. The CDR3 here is CTSSFNTPYRVSNTEAFF. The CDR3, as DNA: TGTACCAGCAGCTTTAATACCCCTTACAGGGTAAGCAACACTGAAGCTTTCTTT.

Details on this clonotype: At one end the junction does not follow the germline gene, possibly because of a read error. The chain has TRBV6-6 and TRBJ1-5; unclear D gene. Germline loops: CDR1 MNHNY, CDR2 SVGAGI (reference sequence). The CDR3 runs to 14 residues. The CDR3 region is CASSIASPSQSQHF. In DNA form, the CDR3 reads TGTGCCAGCAGCATCGCCTCTCCTAGTCAGTCCCAGCATTTT.

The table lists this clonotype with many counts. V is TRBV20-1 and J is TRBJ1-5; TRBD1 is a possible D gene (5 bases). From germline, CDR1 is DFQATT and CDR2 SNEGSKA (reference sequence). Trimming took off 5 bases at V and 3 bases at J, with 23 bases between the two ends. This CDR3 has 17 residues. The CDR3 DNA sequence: TGCAGTGCTCTTGGGGAGCAGGGACGAAGGGCCAATCAGCCCCAGCATTTT. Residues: CSALGEQGRRANQPQHF.

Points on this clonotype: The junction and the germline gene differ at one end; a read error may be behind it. CDR3 nucleotide sequence: TGCAGTGCGGCTAGCGTCGGTGTGGCCAACGTCATGACTTTC. Translated, it gives CSAASVGVANVMTF. The rearrangement links TRBV20-1 to TRBJ2-6, with D perhaps matching TRBD2 (6 bases). Germline assignment: CDR1 DFQATT and CDR2 SNEGSKA (reference sequence). CDR3 length equals 14 residues.

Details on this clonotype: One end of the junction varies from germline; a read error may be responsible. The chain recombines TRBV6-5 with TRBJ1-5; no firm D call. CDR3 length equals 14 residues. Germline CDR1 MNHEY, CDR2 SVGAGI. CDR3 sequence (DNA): TGTACCAGCAGTTACACAAGGATCAAACAGCCCCAGCATTTT. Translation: CTSSYTRIKQPQHF.

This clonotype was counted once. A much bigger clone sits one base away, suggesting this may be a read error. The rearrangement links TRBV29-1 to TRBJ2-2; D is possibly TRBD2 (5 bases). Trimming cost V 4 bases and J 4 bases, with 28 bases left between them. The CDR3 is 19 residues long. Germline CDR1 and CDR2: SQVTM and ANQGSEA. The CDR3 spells CSVAGPLRSEASVTGELFF. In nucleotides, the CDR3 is TGCAGCGTTGCAGGACCCTTAAGATCGGAGGCCTCCGTCACCGGGGAGCTGTTTTTT.

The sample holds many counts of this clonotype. The CDR3 protein is CSAQLQGKVNYEQYF. The CDR3 coding sequence is TGCAGTGCCCAATTACAGGGAAAGGTCAACTACGAGCAGTACTTC. The V gene is TRBV20-1, the J gene TRBJ2-7; D may be TRBD1 (6 bases). V was pared by 6 bases and J by 3 bases, with 21 bases between. Germline loops: CDR1 DFQATT, CDR2 SNEGSKA (reference sequence). CDR3 length: 15 amino acids.

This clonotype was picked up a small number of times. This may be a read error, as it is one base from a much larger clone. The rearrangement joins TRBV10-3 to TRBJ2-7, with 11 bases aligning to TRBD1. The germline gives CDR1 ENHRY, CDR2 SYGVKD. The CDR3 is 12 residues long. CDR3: CVIRTGGIEQYF. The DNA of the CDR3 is TGTGTCATCAGGACAGGGGGCATCGAGCAGTACTTC.

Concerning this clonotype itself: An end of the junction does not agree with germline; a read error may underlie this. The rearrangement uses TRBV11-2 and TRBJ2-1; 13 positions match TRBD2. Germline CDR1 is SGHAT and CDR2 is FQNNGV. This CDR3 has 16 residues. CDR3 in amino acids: CTSSQGTSGTYNEQFF. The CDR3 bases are TGTACCAGCAGCCAAGGGACTAGCGGGACCTACAATGAGCAGTTCTTC.

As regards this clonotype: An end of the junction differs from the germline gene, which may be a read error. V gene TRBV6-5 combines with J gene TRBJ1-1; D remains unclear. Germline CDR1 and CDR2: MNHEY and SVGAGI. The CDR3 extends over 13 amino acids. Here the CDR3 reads CAGSLGRNTEAFF. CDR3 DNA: TGCGCCGGCAGTCTCGGGCGGAACACTGAAGCTTTCTTT.